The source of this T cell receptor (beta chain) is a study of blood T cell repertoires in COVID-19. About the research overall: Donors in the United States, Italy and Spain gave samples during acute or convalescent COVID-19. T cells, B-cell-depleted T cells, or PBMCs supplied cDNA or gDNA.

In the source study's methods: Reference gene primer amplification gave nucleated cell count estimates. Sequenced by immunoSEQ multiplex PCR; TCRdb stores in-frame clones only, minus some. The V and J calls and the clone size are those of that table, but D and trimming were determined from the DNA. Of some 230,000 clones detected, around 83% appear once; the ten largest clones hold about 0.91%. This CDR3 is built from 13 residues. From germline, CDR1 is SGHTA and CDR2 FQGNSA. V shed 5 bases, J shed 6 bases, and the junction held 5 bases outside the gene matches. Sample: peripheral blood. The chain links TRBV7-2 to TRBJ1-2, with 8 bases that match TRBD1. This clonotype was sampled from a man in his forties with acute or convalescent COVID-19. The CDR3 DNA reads TGTGCCAGCAGCCCGGACAGGGAAGATGGCTACACCTTC. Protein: CASSPDREDGYTF.